The 21 T cell receptor beta chains below come from one sample, sequenced in a study of early T cells in non-severe SARS-CoV-2 infection. One entry per CDR3 protein, called by TCRdb with MiXCR from the 5' RACE reads. The sample has tens of thousands of distinct CDR3 sequences, roughly 10% seen once. The sample taken for sequencing was whole blood. The receptors derive from an adult who was a healthcare worker with PCR-confirmed SARS-CoV-2 infection or an uninfected control (not recorded which).

This clonotype has only a few counts. The chain joins TRBV3-1 to TRBJ1-5; D is unclear. This CDR3 has 13 residues. Trimming removed 0 bases from V and 6 bases from J, with 6 bases in between. From germline, CDR1 is LGHDT and CDR2 YNNKEL (reference sequence). CDR3 nucleotides: TGTGCCAGCAGCCAAGAGGAGGCTCAGCCCCAGCATTTT. Protein: CASSQEEAQPQHF.

Here the CDR3 reads CSARGGTGRPGELFF. The CDR3 nucleotides read TGCAGTGCTAGAGGCGGGACAGGGAGGCCCGGGGAGCTGTTTTTT. The V call is TRBV20-1, the J call TRBJ2-2; 9 bases match TRBD1. The V and J ends lost 1 base and 6 bases, in that order; junction bases with no gene match: 6. This CDR3 has 15 amino acids. Germline CDR1 and CDR2: DFQATT and SNEGSKA (reference sequence).

The rearrangement links TRBV5-1 to TRBJ1-1; 7 positions match TRBD1. V shed 4 bases and J 3 bases; nucleotides not matched to a gene: 3. The CDR3 spans 13 residues. The germline V gene encodes CDR1 SGHRS and CDR2 YFSETQ. CDR3 DNA sequence: TGCGCCAGCAGCCCCGACAGGGACACTGAAGCTTTCTTT. This gives the protein CASSPDRDTEAFF.

This clonotype appeared many times. This rearrangement joins TRBV28 to TRBJ1-1; no firm D call. V lost 10 bases and J lost 0, with 12 bases in between. In germline, CDR1 is MDHEN, CDR2 SYDVKM. CDR3 size: 13 residues. CDR3 bases: TGTGCCAACACGGCAGATCTGAACACTGAAGCTTTCTTT. This codes for CANTADLNTEAFF.

This clonotype was detected ten times or more. This chain joins TRBV6-2 or TRBV6-3 and TRBJ1-4, with D hard to call. V lost 0 bases and J lost 5, with 10 bases in between. Germline V gives CDR1 MNHEY, CDR2 SVGEGT. The CDR3 is made up of 15 amino acids. The CDR3 region has the DNA TGTGCCAGCAGTTACTCGGAGGGATTAAATGAAAAACTGTTTTTT. Residues: CASSYSEGLNEKLFF.

This clonotype was picked up many times. The chain links TRBV6-9 to TRBJ2-7, with D maybe TRBD2 (6 bases). The CDR3 is made up of 11 amino acids. In germline, CDR1 is MNHGY, CDR2 SVAAGI. The V gene lost 5 bases and the J gene lost 13 bases, with 15 bases spanning the gap. This chain's CDR3 is CASSGGTGPYF. Written as DNA, the CDR3 is TGTGCCAGCAGTGGGGGGACGGGGCCCTACTTC.

The V call is TRBV5-1, the J call TRBJ2-7; D possibly corresponds to TRBD2 (5 bases). V was clipped by 2 bases and J by 4 bases, with 10 bases between them. The CDR3 sequence is 13 residues long. The germline CDR1 and CDR2 sequences are SGHRS and YFSETQ. The CDR3 nucleotides are TGCGCCAGCAGCTTTGGTGGAGGTTACGAGCAGTACTTC. Translated: CASSFGGGYEQYF.

J is TRBJ1-2 and V is TRBV3-1; TRBD1 aligns across 7 bases. The CDR3 sequence is 18 residues long. Germline lookup yields CDR1 LGHDT and CDR2 YNNKEL (reference sequence). V was clipped by 7 bases and J by 4 bases; unmatched bases: 21. For the CDR3, the DNA is TGTGCCAGCACCGCGTCGGCATGGAAAGGGGGACAGCCCTATGGCTACACCTTC. It encodes CASTASAWKGGQPYGYTF.

Points on this clonotype: This sequence may be a read error, since a much larger clone differs from it by one base. V is TRBV5-6 and J is TRBJ2-5; 9 nucleotides agree with TRBD2. The CDR3 has 15 residues. Germline V gene sequence: CDR1 SGHDT, CDR2 YYEEEE. The chain's CDR3 is CVSSSGLAPQETQYF. In nucleotides, the CDR3 is TGTGTCAGCAGCAGTGGACTAGCGCCACAAGAGACCCAGTACTTC.

This clonotype was picked up many times. The chain has TRBV11-1 and TRBJ2-7, with TRBD1 matching 9 bases. Germline V CDR1 and CDR2: SGHAT, FQDESV (reference sequence). The CDR3 spans 15 residues. V trimming: 5 bases; J trimming: 3 bases; junction bases outside the gene matches: 8. This CDR3 reads CASSHDRGIIYEQYF. The CDR3 DNA follows: TGTGCCAGCAGCCATGACAGGGGGATAATCTACGAGCAGTACTTC.

This chain joins TRBV25-1 and TRBJ1-4, with 8 nucleotides matching TRBD1. The CDR3 spans 14 residues. Germline-derived CDR1 and CDR2 are MGHDK and SYGVNS. Trimming at V came to 7 bases and at J to 6 bases, leaving 7 bases not matched to a gene. Written as DNA, the CDR3 is TGTGCCAGCAATCGAGGACAGGGAGATGAAAAACTGTTTTTT. Its translation: CASNRGQGDEKLFF.

The chain couples TRBV18 to TRBJ2-4; TRBD2 matches 9 bases. V shed 1 base, J shed 3 bases, and the junction held 4 bases outside the gene matches. CDR1 is KGHSH and CDR2 is LQKENI in the germline V gene. The CDR3 runs 16 residues. The CDR3 nucleotides are TGTGCCAGCTCACCACTAGCGGGAGACGGCAAAAACATTCAGTACTTC. Protein: CASSPLAGDGKNIQYF.

This clonotype was seen more than once but under ten times. The chain combines TRBV5-1 with TRBJ2-5; 9 bases agree with TRBD2. The CDR3 runs to 16 residues. Germline loops: CDR1 SGHRS, CDR2 YFSETQ. The trim removed 0 bases at V and 7 bases at J, leaving 10 bases unmatched. CDR3 coding DNA: TGCGCCAGCAGCTTGGCCACAGCGGGAGGAATGGGGACCCAGTACTTC. This gives the protein CASSLATAGGMGTQYF.

CDR3 nucleotide sequence: TGCAGCGTTGTAGTGAACACTGAAGCTTTCTTT. It translates to CSVVVNTEAFF. The genes are TRBV29-1 and TRBJ1-1, with D unresolved. This CDR3 is 11 amino acids long. Trimming removed 4 bases at V and 0 bases at J, with 3 bases between. Per the germline V gene, CDR1 is SQVTM and CDR2 is ANQGSEA. The variable domain in full, with the rest retrieved from reference TRBV29-1 and TRBJ1-1, is SAVISQKPSRDICQRGTSLTIQCQVDSQVTMMFWYRQQPGQSLTLIATANQGSEATYESGFVIDKFPISRPNLTFSTLTVSNMSPEDSSIYLCSVVVNTEAFFGQGTRLTVV.

The chain has TRBV24-1 and TRBJ1-1, with D unresolved. V gave up 3 bases and J gave up 4 bases, with 14 bases separating them. From germline, CDR1 is KGHDR and CDR2 SFDVKD. The CDR3 spans 15 residues. The CDR3 DNA reads TGTGCCACCAGTGATGGGTCCGCAGGCGTCACTGAAGCTTTCTTT. This gives the protein CATSDGSAGVTEAFF.

This clonotype was found a few times. This chain uses TRBV2 with TRBJ2-2, with 7 bases lining up with TRBD2. Trimming cost V 6 bases and J 7 bases; bases outside gene matches: 14. The CDR3 length is 16 residues. Germline V gene lookup returns CDR1 SNHLY and CDR2 FYNNEI. This CDR3 reads CASSAATSPLGGELFF. In DNA form, the CDR3 reads TGTGCCAGCAGCGCCGCGACTAGCCCCTTAGGCGGGGAGCTGTTTTTT.

This chain uses TRBV29-1 with TRBJ2-7; D tentatively reads TRBD1 or TRBD2 (6 bases each). This CDR3 region has 15 residues. Looked up from germline, CDR1 is SQVTM and CDR2 is ANQGSEA. Trimming pared 6 bases from V and 0 bases from J, leaving 18 bases between. The chain's CDR3 is CSVQFRGRSSYEQYF. The CDR3 region has the DNA TGCAGCGTACAGTTTCGGGGGCGTAGCTCCTACGAGCAGTACTTC.

The chain recombines TRBV9 with TRBJ1-5; 10 bases agree with TRBD1. CDR1 is SGDLS and CDR2 is YYNGEE in the germline V gene. The CDR3 contains 13 residues. Germline trimming cut 3 bases from V and 8 bases from J; bases unmatched to any gene: 2. This CDR3 is CASSGTGGKPQHF. The CDR3 coding sequence is TGTGCCAGCAGCGGGACAGGGGGGAAGCCCCAGCATTTT.

This clonotype was found many times. The chain is built from TRBV28 and TRBJ1-5; 7 nucleotides agree with TRBD1. Germline CDR1 and CDR2: MDHEN and SYDVKM. The J segment lost 3 bases and the V segment lost 5 bases, leaving 7 bases of the junction unmatched. The CDR3 covers 15 residues. The CDR3 region has the DNA TGTGCCAGCAGTGGTGACAGGGAGACCAATCAGCCCCAGCATTTT. Protein product: CASSGDRETNQPQHF.

A few counts support this clonotype. This rearrangement joins TRBV5-1 to TRBJ1-6, with 8 positions matching TRBD1. The CDR3 covers 15 residues. Germline values: CDR1 SGHRS, CDR2 YFSETQ. Trimming cost V 4 bases and J 10 bases; bases outside gene matches: 10. CDR3 sequence (DNA): TGCGCCAGCAGCCCCAGGGGGCTAGATGGATCACCCCTCCACTTT. It specifies CASSPRGLDGSPLHF.

The genes are TRBV20-1 and TRBJ2-5; TRBD2 aligns across 13 bases. J lost 3 bases, V lost 6 bases, and 1 base had no gene match. Germline loops: CDR1 DFQATT, CDR2 SNEGSKA (reference sequence). There are 13 residues in the CDR3. The CDR3 loop reads CSAGTSGKETQYF. The CDR3 DNA reads TGCAGTGCAGGGACTAGCGGGAAAGAGACCCAGTACTTC.